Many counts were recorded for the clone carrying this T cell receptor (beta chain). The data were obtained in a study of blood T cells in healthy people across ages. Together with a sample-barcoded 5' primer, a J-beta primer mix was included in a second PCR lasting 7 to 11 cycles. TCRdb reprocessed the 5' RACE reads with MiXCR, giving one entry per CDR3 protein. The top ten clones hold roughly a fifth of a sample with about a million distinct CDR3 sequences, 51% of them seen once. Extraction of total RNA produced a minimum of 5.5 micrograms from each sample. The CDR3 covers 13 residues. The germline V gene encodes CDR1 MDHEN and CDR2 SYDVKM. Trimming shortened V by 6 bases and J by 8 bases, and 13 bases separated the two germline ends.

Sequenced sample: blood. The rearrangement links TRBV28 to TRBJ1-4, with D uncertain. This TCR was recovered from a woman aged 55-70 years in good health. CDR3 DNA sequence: TGTGCCAGCAGACCCCACGGAAGGGAAAAACTGTTTTTT. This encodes CASRPHGREKLFF.